Detailed here is one TCR beta chain. The record originates from a study of OX40 agonist ivuxolimab in advanced cancers. CDR3 length: 17 residues. From germline, CDR1 is KGHSH and CDR2 LQKENI. Trimming cost V 0 bases and J 10 bases, with 21 bases left between them. Here immunoSEQ multiplex PCR was the method, and the copy in TCRdb shows in-frame clones only, minus some. Among tens of thousands of clones listed, roughly 84% were seen once. The input for sequencing was CD4+ or CD8+ T cells sorted from blood, taken in a trial of the OX40 agonist ivuxolimab. The chain recombines TRBV18 with TRBJ1-4; D is perhaps TRBD1 (5 bases). The source of this sequence is an adult with an advanced solid tumor such as melanoma, head and neck, liver or kidney cancer. CDR3 DNA: TGTGCCAGCTCACCACCCCTAGAGACGATCGTGGGGGGAAAACTGTTTTTT. This sequence encodes CASSPPLETIVGGKLFF.